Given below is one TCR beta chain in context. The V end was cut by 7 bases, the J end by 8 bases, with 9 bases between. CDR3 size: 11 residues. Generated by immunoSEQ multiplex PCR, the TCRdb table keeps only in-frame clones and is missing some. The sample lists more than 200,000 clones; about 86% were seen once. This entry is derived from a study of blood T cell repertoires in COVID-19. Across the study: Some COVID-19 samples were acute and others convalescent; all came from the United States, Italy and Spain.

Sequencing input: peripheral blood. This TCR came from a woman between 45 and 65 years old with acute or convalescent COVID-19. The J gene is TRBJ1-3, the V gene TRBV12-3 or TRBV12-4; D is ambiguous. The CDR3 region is CASTLGDTIYF. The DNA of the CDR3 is TGTGCCAGCACCCTCGGGGACACCATATATTTT.